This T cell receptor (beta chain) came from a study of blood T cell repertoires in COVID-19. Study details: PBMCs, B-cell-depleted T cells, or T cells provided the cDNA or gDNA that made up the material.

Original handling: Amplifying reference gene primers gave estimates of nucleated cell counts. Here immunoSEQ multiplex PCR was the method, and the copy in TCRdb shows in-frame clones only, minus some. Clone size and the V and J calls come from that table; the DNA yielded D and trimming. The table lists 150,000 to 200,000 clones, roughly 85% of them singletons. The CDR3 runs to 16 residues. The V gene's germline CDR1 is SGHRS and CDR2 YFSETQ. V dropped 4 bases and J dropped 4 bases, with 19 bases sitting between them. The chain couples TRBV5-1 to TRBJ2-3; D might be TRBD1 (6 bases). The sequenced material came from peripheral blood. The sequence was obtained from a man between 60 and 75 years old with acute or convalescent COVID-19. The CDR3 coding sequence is TGCGCCAGCAGCCCCCCGGTAGGGGGAGTTCCAGATACGCAGTATTTT. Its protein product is CASSPPVGGVPDTQYF.